This T cell receptor (beta chain) was recovered during a study of cytomegalovirus exposure and HLA in healthy donors. General study results and limits: The finding came from a later analysis; first-cohort TCR clusters tended to co-occur in the 130 or so validation repertoires. Cytomegalovirus status, reportedly, was diagnosed with high specificity and sensitivity by the classifier. Cytomegalovirus association was assigned to some 160 TCR beta chains.

The CDR3 is made up of 16 amino acids. V lost 3 bases to trimming and J lost 3 bases, with 16 bases between them. CDR1 SGHRS and CDR2 YFSETQ come from the germline V gene. Measured with immunoSEQ multiplex PCR; TCRdb has only the in-frame clones, and not every one. The repertoire holds tens of thousands of clones, with over 90% as singletons. This clone was counted once. Antigen: not known. The V call is TRBV5-1, the J call TRBJ1-3; tentatively, D is TRBD1 (6 bases). Material: PBMCs. The receptor was isolated from a woman aged 18-29 years in good health and CMV-seropositive. Written as DNA, the CDR3 is TGCGCCAGCAGCTCCGACAGGCTCTCTTTTGGAAACACCATATATTTT. Protein: CASSSDRLSFGNTIYF.